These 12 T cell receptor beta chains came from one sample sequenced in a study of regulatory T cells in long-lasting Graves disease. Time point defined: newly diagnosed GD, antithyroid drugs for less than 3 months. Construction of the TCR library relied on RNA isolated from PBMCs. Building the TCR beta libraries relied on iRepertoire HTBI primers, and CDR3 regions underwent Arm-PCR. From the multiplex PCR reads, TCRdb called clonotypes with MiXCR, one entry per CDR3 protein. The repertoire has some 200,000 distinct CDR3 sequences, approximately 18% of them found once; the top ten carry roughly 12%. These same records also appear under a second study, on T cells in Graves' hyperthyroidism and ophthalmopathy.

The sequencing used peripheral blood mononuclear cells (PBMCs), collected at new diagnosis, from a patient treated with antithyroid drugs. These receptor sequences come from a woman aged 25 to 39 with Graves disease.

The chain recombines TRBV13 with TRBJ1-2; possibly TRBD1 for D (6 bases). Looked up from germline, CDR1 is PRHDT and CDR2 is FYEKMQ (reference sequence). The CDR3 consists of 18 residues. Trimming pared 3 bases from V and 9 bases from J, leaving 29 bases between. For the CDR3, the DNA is TGTGCCAGCAGCTTGGGGGGGGGGGGCACTTCACATTCTTTGAGCTACACCTTC. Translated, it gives CASSLGGGGTSHSLSYTF.

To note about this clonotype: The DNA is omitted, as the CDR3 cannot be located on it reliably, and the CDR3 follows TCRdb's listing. The CDR3: CASIRARGGTGELFF. The rearrangement links TRBV28 to TRBJ2-2; the table gives TRBD1 as D, unverified against the DNA. Germline V lookup: CDR1 MDHEN, CDR2 SYDVKM. The CDR3 adds up to 15 amino acids, both ends counted.

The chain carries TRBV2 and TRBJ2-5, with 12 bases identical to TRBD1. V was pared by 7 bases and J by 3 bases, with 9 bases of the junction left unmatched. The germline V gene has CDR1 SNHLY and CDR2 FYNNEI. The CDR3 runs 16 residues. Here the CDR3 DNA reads TGTGCCAGCAATCGGGACAGGGGGCGCAGGGAAGAGACCCAGTACTTC. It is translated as CASNRDRGRREETQYF. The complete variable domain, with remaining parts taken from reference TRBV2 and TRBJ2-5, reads EPEVTQTPSHQVTQMGQEVILRCVPISNHLYFYWYRQILGQKVEFLVSFYNNEISEKSEIFDDQFSVERPDGSNFTLKIRSTKLEDSAMYFCASNRDRGRREETQYFGPGTRLLVL.

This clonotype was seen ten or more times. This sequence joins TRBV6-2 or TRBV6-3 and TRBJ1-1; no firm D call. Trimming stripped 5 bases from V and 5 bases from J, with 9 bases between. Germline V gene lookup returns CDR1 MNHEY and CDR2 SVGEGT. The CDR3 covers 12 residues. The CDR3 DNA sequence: TGTGCCAGCAGTGTGACGGGGACTGAAGCTTTCTTT. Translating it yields CASSVTGTEAFF.

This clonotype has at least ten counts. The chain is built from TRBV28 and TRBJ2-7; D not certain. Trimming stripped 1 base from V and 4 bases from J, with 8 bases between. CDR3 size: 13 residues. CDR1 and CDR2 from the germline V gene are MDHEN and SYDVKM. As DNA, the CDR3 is TGTGCCAGCAGTTTATTGGGCATTTACGAGCAGTACTTC. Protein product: CASSLLGIYEQYF. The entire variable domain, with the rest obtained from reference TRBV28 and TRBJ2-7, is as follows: DVKVTQSSRYLVKRTGEKVFLECVQDMDHENMFWYRQDPGLGLRLIYFSYDVKMKEKGDIPEGYSVSREKKERFSLILESASTNQTSMYLCASSLLGIYEQYFGPGTRLTVT.

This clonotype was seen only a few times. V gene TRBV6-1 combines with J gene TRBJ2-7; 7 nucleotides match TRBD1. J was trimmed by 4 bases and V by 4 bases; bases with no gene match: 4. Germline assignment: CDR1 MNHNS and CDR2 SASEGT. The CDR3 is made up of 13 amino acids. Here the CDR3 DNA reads TGTGCCAGCAGTGCCGGGACAGTTTACGAGCAGTACTTC. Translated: CASSAGTVYEQYF.

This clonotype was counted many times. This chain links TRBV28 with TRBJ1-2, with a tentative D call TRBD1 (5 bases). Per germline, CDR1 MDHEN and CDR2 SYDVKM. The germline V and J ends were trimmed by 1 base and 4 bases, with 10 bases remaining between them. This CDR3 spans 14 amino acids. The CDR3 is CASSLSQGVYGYTF. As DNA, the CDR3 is TGTGCCAGCAGTTTATCGCAGGGCGTCTATGGCTACACCTTC.

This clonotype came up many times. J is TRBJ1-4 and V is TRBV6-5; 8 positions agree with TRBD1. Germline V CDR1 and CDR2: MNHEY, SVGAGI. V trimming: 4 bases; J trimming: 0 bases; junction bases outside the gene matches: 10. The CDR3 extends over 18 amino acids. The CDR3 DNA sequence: TGTGCCAGCAGTTTCAACGTAGGGACAGGTGCAACTAATGAAAAACTGTTTTTT. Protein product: CASSFNVGTGATNEKLFF.

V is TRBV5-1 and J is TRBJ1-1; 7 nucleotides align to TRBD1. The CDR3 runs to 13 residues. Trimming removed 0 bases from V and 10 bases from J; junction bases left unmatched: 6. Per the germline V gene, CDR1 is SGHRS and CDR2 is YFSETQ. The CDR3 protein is CASSLAEGTVAFF. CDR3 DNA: TGCGCCAGCAGCTTGGCCGAAGGGACAGTAGCTTTCTTT.

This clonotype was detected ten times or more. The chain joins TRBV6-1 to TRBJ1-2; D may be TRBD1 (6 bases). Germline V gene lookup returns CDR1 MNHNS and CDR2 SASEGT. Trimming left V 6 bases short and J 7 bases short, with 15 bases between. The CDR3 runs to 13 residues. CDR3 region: CASRETQGFGYTF. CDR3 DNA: TGTGCCAGCAGAGAGACACAGGGATTTGGCTACACCTTC.

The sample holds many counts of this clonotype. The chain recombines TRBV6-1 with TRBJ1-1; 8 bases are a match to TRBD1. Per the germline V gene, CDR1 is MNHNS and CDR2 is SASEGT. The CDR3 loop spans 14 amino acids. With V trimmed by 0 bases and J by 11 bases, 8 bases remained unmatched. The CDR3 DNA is TGTGCCAGCAGTGAAGCGAGGCAGGGGGCAAATGCTTTCTTT. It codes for CASSEARQGANAFF.

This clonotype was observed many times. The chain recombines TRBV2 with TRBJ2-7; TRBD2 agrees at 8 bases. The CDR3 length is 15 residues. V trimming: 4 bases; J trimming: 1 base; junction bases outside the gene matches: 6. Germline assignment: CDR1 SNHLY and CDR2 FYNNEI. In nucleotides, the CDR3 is TGTGCCAGCAGTGCGGCAAGCGGGAGTTCCTACGAGCAGTACTTC. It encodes CASSAASGSSYEQYF.